This TCR beta chain was sequenced during a study of T cells after yellow fever vaccination. On the study more broadly: Preparation of fractions with low cell numbers was performed using SMART-Seq v4 Ultra Low Input.

Conversion of TCR transcripts into cDNA relied on 5'RACE template switching, which added a universal primer site and UMIs. A single record per CDR3 protein comes from TCRdb applying MiXCR to the 5' RACE reads. The sample has 68,000 or so distinct CDR3 sequences; 6.5% are singletons. Many counts were recorded for this clonotype. No antigen is known for it. The V end was cut by 3 bases, the J end by 5 bases, with 13 bases between. Germline lookup yields CDR1 MGHRA and CDR2 YSYEKL. The CDR3 is made up of 14 amino acids. Whole-study findings and limits: Post-booster repertoires again held most primary-vaccination clones (roughly 96% CD4, 75% to 90% CD8). Only a minor proportion of clonotypes was detected across both CD4 and CD8 compartments.

V and J are TRBV4-1 and TRBJ2-5, with D perhaps TRBD2 (6 bases). This clonotype was obtained from a man between 18 and 35 years old who received the YFV17D yellow fever vaccine. The sequences come from CD8+ T cells sorted from PBMCs, collected roughly seven weeks after the first yellow fever vaccination. Here the CDR3 reads CASSHRVGGETQYF. The DNA for the CDR3 is TGCGCCAGCAGCCACAGGGTTGGGGGGGAGACCCAGTACTTC.